This paragraph reports one T cell receptor (beta chain). The CDR3 runs 14 residues. Germline CDR1 reads SNHLY; CDR2 reads FYNNEI. The V and J ends lost 5 bases and 7 bases, in that order; junction bases with no gene match: 8. The posterior iliac crest or another site supplied bone marrow after transplant. The table came from immunoSEQ multiplex PCR; TCRdb's copy has only in-frame clones and leaves some out. The sample contains under 25,000 clones, approximately 86% of which appear only once. The sample is drawn from a study of graft-versus-host responses after intestinal transplantation. Overall study context: The recipients all started with anti-thymocyte globulin induction and then took tacrolimus and steroids for 3 to 4 years.

The sequence was obtained from a human patient who received an intestinal transplant, so some T cells may come from the graft donor. The genes are TRBV2 and TRBJ2-7; TRBD1 matches 10 bases. Sequencing was performed on bone marrow, taken around 120 days after transplant. For the CDR3, the DNA is TGTGCCAGCAGTACCGGGACAGGGGCCGCAGAGCAGTACTTC. Translation gives CASSTGTGAAEQYF.